This TCR beta chain was observed in a study of siplizumab effects on memory and regulatory T cells. Findings of the study overall: Most alloreactive clones went unmapped to unstimulated subsets; only a minor fraction mapped. Treatment with siplizumab left mappable alloreactive CD4+ clones averaging about 63% Treg-derived, compared with under 30% in controls. No functional test confirmed suppression by proliferating siplizumab-culture Tregs.

Comment on this clone: Its specificity is unknown.

Germline CDR1 reads LGHNA; CDR2 reads YSLEER. The CDR3 totals 18 residues. V was trimmed by 4 bases and J by 0 bases, leaving 21 bases between them. TCRdb keeps only in-frame clones here, not all; method: immunoSEQ multiplex PCR. The repertoire holds about 64,000 clones, with around 96% as singletons. What was sequenced was naive CD8+ T cells sorted from blood. The genes are TRBV4-3 and TRBJ1-1; D ambiguous. This TCR derives from a human donor in good health. The CDR3 DNA is TGCGCCAGCAGCCCCGCCCTTCCTCTCGGGCAGATGAACACTGAAGCTTTCTTT. Translating gives CASSPALPLGQMNTEAFF.